A selection of T cell receptor beta chains follows, all from one sample in a study of CD8 T cells in ankylosing spondylitis. TCRdb analysed the 5' RACE reads with MiXCR anew, one entry per CDR3 protein. The sample carries about 160,000 distinct CDR3 sequences, approximately 48% recorded once. Specimen: synovial fluid, either unsorted or a sorted T cell fraction (not recorded which). Receptor source: a male donor with ankylosing spondylitis. The CDR3 runs from the conserved cysteine through the conserved F or W. A D gene is named only where the DNA matches it firmly. Part of the rows lack a size; the others show once, few, many or a class for expanded clones.

TRBJ2-7 TRBV4-1 NA few CASSQDPGLVIDEQYF TGCGCCAGCAGCCAAGACCCAGGGCTAGTGATCGACGAGCAGTACTTC
TRBJ1-5 TRBV5-1 NA many CASSEGLSDQPQHF TGCGCCAGCAGCGAGGGACTCTCGGATCAGCCCCAGCATTTT
TRBJ2-5 TRBV4-1 TRBD2 once CASSQGIPLRWPGTRHQETQYF TGCGCCAGCAGCCAAGGTATTCCGTTACGATGGCCCGGGACTAGGCACCAAGAGACCCAGTACTTC
TRBJ2-2 TRBV15 TRBD2 NA CATSRAYSSGRATTGELFF TGTGCCACCAGCAGAGCCTACTCTAGCGGGAGGGCCACAACCGGGGAGCTGTTTTTT
TRBJ1-1 TRBV14 NA NA CASSHRWDGRMNTEAFF TGTGCCAGCAGCCACCGGTGGGACGGCCGAATGAACACTGAAGCTTTCTTT
TRBJ2-1 TRBV7-2 NA few CASSFVGLGWREEQFF TGTGCCAGCAGCTTCGTGGGCCTCGGGTGGAGGGAGGAGCAGTTCTTC
TRBJ2-3 TRBV7-9 TRBD2 many CASSPTSSTDTQYF TGTGCCAGCAGCCCGACTAGCAGCACAGATACGCAGTATTTT
TRBJ2-4 TRBV5-6 NA few CASSWTFGTTSSVAKNIQYF TGTGCCAGCAGCTGGACGTTCGGGACAACGTCGAGCGTAGCCAAAAACATTCAGTACTTC
TRBJ2-6 TRBV28 TRBD1 NA CASCQTGGSYSGANVLTF TGTGCCAGCTGCCAAACAGGGGGATCGTATTCCGGGGCCAACGTCCTGACTTTC
TRBJ1-1 TRBV30 NA NA CAWSVLWITEAFF TGTGCCTGGAGTGTACTTTGGATTACTGAAGCTTTCTTT
TRBJ1-5 TRBV7-8 TRBD1 few CASSLQQGPSQSQHF TGTGCCAGCAGCTTGCAACAGGGGCCATCCCAGTCCCAGCATTTT
TRBJ2-1 TRBV29-1 TRBD2 NA CSVEQLYRRTSAIYNEQFF TGCAGCGTTGAGCAACTTTACCGAAGGACTAGCGCGATTTACAATGAGCAGTTCTTC
TRBJ1-3 TRBV2 NA NA CASSEGQNSGNTIYF TGTGCCAGCAGTGAAGGGCAGAACTCTGGAAACACCATATATTTT
TRBJ2-1 TRBV6-1 TRBD2 NA CASSTPLAGDRDEQFF TGTGCCAGCAGTACGCCCCTAGCGGGAGATAGGGATGAGCAGTTCTTC
TRBJ2-1 TRBV27 NA few CASSLGGLAYNEQFF TGTGCCAGCAGTTTAGGGGGGCTCGCCTACAATGAGCAGTTCTTC
TRBJ1-4 TRBV29-1 TRBD1 NA CSVDTGGGEKLFF TGCAGCGTTGATACAGGGGGTGGTGAAAAACTGTTTTTT
TRBJ2-6 TRBV7-6 NA once CASSQTPSGANVLTF TGTGCCAGCAGCCAGACCCCGTCTGGGGCCAACGTCCTGACTTTC